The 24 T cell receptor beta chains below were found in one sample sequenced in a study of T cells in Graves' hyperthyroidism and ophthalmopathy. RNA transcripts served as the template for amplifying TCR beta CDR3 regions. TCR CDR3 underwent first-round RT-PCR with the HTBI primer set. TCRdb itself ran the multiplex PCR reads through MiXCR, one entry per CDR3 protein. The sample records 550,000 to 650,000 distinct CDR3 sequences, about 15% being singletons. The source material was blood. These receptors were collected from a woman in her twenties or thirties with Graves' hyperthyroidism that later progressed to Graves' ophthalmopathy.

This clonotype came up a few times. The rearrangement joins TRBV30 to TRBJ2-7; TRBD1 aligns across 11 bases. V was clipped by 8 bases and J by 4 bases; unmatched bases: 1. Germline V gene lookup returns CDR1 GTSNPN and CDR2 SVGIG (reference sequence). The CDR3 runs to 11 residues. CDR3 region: CAGDRGYEQYF. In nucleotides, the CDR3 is TGTGCCGGGGACAGGGGGTACGAGCAGTACTTC.

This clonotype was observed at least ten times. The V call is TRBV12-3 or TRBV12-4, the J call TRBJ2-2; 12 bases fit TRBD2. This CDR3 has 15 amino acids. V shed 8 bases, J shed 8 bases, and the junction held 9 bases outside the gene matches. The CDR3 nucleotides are TGTGCCAGCCGGGACCGACTAGCGGGAGTGGGGGAGCTGTTTTTT. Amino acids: CASRDRLAGVGELFF.

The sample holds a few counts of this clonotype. This chain's CDR3 is CASSSQDQGMGNEQFF. The DNA for the CDR3 is TGTGCCAGCAGCTCCCAAGATCAGGGGATGGGGAATGAGCAGTTCTTC. V is TRBV7-9 and J is TRBJ2-1, with D perhaps matching TRBD1 (6 bases). Trimming shortened V by 4 bases and J by 7 bases, and 20 bases separated the two germline ends. The CDR3 totals 16 residues. From germline, CDR1 is SEHNR and CDR2 FQNEAQ (reference sequence).

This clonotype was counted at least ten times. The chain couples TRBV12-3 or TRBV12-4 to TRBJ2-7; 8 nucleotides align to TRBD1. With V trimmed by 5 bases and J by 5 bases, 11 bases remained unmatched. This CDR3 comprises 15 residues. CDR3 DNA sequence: TGTGCCAGCAGTCCCCCGACAGGGGTAGTTAACGAGCAGTACTTC. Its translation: CASSPPTGVVNEQYF.

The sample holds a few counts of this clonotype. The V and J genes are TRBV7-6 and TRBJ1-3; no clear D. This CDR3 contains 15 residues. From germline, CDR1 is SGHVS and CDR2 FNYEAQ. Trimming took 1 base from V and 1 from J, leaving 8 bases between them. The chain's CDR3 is CASSLDSASGNTIYF. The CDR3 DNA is TGTGCCAGCAGCTTAGACAGTGCTTCTGGAAACACCATATATTTT.

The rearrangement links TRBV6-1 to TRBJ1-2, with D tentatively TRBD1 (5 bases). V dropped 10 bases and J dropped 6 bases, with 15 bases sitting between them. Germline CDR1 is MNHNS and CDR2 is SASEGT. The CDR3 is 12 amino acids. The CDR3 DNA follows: TGTGCCACCCACCGGGACTCTGATGGCTACACCTTC. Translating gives CATHRDSDGYTF.

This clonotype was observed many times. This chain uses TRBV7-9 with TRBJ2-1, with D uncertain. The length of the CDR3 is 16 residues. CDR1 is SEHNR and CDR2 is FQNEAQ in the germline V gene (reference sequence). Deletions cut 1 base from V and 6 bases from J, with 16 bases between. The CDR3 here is CASSLDGWAASNEQFF. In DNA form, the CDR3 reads TGTGCCAGCAGCTTAGATGGGTGGGCAGCCTCCAATGAGCAGTTCTTC.

The CDR3 DNA reads TGCAGTGCTAGGGTCAGGGAGACCCAGTACTTC. It codes for CSARVRETQYF. This chain uses TRBV20-1 with TRBJ2-5; D gene uncertain. CDR3 length: 11 residues. V was pared by 3 bases and J by 5 bases, with 7 bases between. Germline assignment: CDR1 DFQATT and CDR2 SNEGSKA (reference sequence).

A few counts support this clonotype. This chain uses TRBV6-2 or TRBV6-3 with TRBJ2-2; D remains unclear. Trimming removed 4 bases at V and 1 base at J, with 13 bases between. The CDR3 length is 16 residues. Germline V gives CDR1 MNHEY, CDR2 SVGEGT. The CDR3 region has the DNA TGTGCCAGCAGTTTAGACCGGGCGGTGAACACCGGGGAGCTGTTTTTT. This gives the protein CASSLDRAVNTGELFF.

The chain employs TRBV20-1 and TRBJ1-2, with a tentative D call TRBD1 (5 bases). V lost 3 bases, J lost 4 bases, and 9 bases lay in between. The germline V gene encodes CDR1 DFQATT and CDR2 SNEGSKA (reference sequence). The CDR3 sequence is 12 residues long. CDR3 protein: CSASEGPYGYTF. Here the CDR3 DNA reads TGCAGTGCTAGTGAGGGGCCCTATGGCTACACCTTC.

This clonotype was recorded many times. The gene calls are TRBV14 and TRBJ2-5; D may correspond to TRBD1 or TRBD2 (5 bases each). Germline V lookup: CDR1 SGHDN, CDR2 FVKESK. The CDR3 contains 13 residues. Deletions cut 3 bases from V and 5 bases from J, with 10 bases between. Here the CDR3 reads CASSQHGAETQYF. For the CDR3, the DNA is TGTGCCAGCAGCCAGCACGGGGCGGAGACCCAGTACTTC.

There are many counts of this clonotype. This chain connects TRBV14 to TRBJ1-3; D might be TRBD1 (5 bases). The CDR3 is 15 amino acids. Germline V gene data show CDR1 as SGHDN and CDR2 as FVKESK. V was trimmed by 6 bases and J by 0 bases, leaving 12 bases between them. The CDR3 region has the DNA TGTGCCAGCAGTCGCGGACACCACTCTGGAAACACCATATATTTT. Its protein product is CASSRGHHSGNTIYF.

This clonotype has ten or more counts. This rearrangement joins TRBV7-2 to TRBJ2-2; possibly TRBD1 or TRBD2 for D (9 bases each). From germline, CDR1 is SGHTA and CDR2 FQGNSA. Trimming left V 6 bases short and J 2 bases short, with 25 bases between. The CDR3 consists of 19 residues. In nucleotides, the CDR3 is TGTGCCAGCAGGACGACAGGGGGGGGCCTAGCGGGAAACACCGGGGAGCTGTTTTTT. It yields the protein CASRTTGGGLAGNTGELFF. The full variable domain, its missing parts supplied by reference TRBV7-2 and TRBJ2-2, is GAGVSQSPSNKVTEKGKDVELRCDPISGHTALYWYRQSLGQGLEFLIYFQGNSAPDKSGLPSDRFSAERTGGSVSTLTIQRTQQEDSAVYLCASRTTGGGLAGNTGELFFGEGSRLTVL.

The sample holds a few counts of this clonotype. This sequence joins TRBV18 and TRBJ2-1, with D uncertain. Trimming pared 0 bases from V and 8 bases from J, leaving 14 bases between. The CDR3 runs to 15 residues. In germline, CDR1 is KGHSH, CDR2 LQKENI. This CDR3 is CASSPPEFGNDEQFF. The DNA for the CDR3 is TGTGCCAGCTCACCACCAGAGTTCGGAAACGATGAGCAGTTCTTC.

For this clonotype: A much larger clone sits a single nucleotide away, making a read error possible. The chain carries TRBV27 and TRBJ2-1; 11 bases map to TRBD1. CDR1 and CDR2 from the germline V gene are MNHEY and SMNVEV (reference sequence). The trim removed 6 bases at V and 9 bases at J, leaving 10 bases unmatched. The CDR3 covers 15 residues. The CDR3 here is CASSAGTGGMSEQFF. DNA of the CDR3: TGTGCCAGCAGCGCCGGGACAGGGGGGATGAGTGAGCAGTTCTTC.

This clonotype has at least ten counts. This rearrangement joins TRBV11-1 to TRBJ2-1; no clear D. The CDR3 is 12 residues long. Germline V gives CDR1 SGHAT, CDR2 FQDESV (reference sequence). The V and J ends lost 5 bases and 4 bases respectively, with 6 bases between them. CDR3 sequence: CASSPPYNEQFF. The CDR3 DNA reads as TGTGCCAGCAGCCCACCTTACAATGAGCAGTTCTTC.

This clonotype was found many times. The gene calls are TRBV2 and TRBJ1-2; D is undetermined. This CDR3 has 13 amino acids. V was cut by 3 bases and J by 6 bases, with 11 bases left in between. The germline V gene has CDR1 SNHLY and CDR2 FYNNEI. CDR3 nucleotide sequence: TGTGCCAGCAGTGATGGTGTCCCCGATGGCTACACCTTC. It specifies CASSDGVPDGYTF.

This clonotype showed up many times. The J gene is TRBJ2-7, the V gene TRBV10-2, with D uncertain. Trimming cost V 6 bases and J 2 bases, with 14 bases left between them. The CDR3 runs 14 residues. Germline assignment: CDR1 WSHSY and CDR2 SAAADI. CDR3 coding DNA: TGCGCCAGCAGCCCCGGCCCGGACGCCTACGAGCAGTACTTC. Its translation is CASSPGPDAYEQYF.

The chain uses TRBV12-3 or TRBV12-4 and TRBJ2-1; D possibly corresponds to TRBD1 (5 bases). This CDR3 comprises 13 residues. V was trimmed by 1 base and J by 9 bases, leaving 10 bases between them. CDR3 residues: CASSLVPRGEQFF. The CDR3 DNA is TGTGCCAGCAGTTTAGTCCCTAGGGGTGAGCAGTTCTTC.

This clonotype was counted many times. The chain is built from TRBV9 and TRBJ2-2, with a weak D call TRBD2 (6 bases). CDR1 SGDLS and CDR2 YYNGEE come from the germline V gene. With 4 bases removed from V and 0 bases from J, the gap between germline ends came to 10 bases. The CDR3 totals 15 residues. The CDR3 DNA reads TGTGCCAGCAGCAGAGGAGGGGCGAACACCGGGGAGCTGTTTTTT. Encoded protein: CASSRGGANTGELFF. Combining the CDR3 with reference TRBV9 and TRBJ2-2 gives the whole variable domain DSGVTQTPKHLITATGQRVTLRCSPRSGDLSVYWYQQSLDQGLQFLIQYYNGEERAKGNILERFSAQQFPDLHSELNLSSLELGDSALYFCASSRGGANTGELFFGEGSRLTVL.

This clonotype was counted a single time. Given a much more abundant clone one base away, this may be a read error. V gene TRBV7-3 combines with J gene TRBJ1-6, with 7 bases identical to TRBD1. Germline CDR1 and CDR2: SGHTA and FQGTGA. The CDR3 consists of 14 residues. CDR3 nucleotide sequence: TGTGCCAGCAGCCCTGGACAGGCCGATTCACCCCTCCAATTT. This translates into CASSPGQADSPLQF.

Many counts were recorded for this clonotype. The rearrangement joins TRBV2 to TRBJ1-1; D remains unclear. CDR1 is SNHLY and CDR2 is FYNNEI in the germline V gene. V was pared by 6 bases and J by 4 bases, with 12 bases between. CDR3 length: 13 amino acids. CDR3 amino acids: CASSDTEATEAFF. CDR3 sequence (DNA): TGTGCCAGCAGCGATACAGAGGCCACTGAAGCTTTCTTT.

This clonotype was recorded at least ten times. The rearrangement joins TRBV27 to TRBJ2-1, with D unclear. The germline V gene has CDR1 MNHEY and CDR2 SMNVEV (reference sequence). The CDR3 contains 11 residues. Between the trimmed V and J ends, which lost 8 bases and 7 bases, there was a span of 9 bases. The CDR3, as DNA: TGTGCCAGCGGAAGATCAAATGAGCAGTTCTTC. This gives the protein CASGRSNEQFF.

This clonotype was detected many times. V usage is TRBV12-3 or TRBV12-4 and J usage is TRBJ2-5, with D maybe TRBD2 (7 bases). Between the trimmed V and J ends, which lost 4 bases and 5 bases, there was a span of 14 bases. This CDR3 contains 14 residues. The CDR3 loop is CASSSRGGEETQYF. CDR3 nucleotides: TGTGCCAGCAGTTCGAGGGGGGGCGAGGAGACCCAGTACTTC.